This is a list of T cell receptor beta chains from one sample in a study of blood T cell repertoires in COVID-19. Sequencing used immunoSEQ multiplex PCR; TCRdb keeps in-frame clones, though not all of them. The sample lists hundreds of thousands of clones; 70% to 90% were seen once. The material sequenced was peripheral blood. The receptors originated from a man in his late teens or twenties with COVID-19, enrolled during active disease. Both conserved end residues are part of each CDR3. Fields, in order: CDR3 length, clone size, V gene, J gene, D gene, CDR3 DNA, CDR3 protein. D genes are given only for firm matches. The size of a clone is reported for some rows only, either as once, few or many, or as a class for expanded clones.

len: 15; abundance: -; v_gene: TRBV11-2; j_gene: TRBJ2-1; d_gene: TRBD1; CDR3nt: TGTGCCAGCAGTCGCGTAGGACAGGGGGGCAATGAGCAGTTCTTC; CDR3aa: CASSRVGQGGNEQFF
len: 13; abundance: -; v_gene: TRBV6-5; j_gene: TRBJ1-1; d_gene: -; CDR3nt: TGTGCCAGCAGTTACCGGGGGAACACTGAAGCTTTCTTT; CDR3aa: CASSYRGNTEAFF
len: 12; abundance: -; v_gene: TRBV12-3/TRBV12-4; j_gene: TRBJ2-7; d_gene: -; CDR3nt: TGTGCCAGCAGCCGCCCTAGGAACGAGCAGTACTTC; CDR3aa: CASSRPRNEQYF
len: 17; abundance: -; v_gene: TRBV6-2/TRBV6-3; j_gene: TRBJ2-1; d_gene: TRBD2; CDR3nt: TGTGCCAGCAGTGGACTAGCGGGGGGGAGCTCCTACAATGAGCAGTTCTTC; CDR3aa: CASSGLAGGSSYNEQFF
len: 15; abundance: -; v_gene: TRBV30; j_gene: TRBJ2-7; d_gene: -; CDR3nt: TGTGCCTGGAGCTATAGGGCGGGACTCCCCTACGAGCAGTACTTC; CDR3aa: CAWSYRAGLPYEQYF
len: 15; abundance: once; v_gene: TRBV2; j_gene: TRBJ1-2; d_gene: -; CDR3nt: TGTGCCAGCAGTGCTCCCAGGGGCCCCAACTATGGCTACACCTTC; CDR3aa: CASSAPRGPNYGYTF
len: 14; abundance: -; v_gene: TRBV14; j_gene: TRBJ2-3; d_gene: TRBD2; CDR3nt: TGTGCCAGCAGCCTCGAGCGGGAGGCAGATACGCAGTATTTT; CDR3aa: CASSLEREADTQYF
len: 16; abundance: -; v_gene: TRBV3-1/TRBV3-2; j_gene: TRBJ2-5; d_gene: -; CDR3nt: TGTGCCAGCAGCCCCCGGTTGGCGGGGAGGAGAGAGACCCAGTACTTC; CDR3aa: CASSPRLAGRRETQYF
len: 15; abundance: -; v_gene: TRBV11-3; j_gene: TRBJ2-7; d_gene: TRBD2; CDR3nt: TGTGCCAGCAGCTTAGGTTCTGCGCGGGGGGACGAGCAGTACTTC; CDR3aa: CASSLGSARGDEQYF
len: 15; abundance: -; v_gene: TRBV4-2; j_gene: TRBJ1-2; d_gene: -; CDR3nt: TGTGCCAGCAGCCTAGGACAGTTCCAGGGGTATGGCTACACCTTC; CDR3aa: CASSLGQFQGYGYTF
len: 15; abundance: -; v_gene: TRBV5-1; j_gene: TRBJ1-2; d_gene: -; CDR3nt: TGCGCCAGCAGCTTGACCCCGGGGGGGGACTATGGCTACACCTTC; CDR3aa: CASSLTPGGDYGYTF
len: 12; abundance: -; v_gene: TRBV6-5; j_gene: TRBJ2-5; d_gene: -; CDR3nt: TGTGCCAGCAGGGCGGACCAAGAGACCCAGTACTTC; CDR3aa: CASRADQETQYF
len: 14; abundance: -; v_gene: TRBV4-2; j_gene: TRBJ1-1; d_gene: -; CDR3nt: TGTGCCAGCAGCCAAATCCAGGGGAACACTGAAGCTTTCTTT; CDR3aa: CASSQIQGNTEAFF
len: 16; abundance: once; v_gene: TRBV5-4; j_gene: TRBJ2-3; d_gene: -; CDR3nt: TGTGCCAGCAGCCGACAGGGACTTTCCCCCACAGATACGCAGTATTTT; CDR3aa: CASSRQGLSPTDTQYF
len: 15; abundance: -; v_gene: TRBV7-2; j_gene: TRBJ2-7; d_gene: TRBD1; CDR3nt: TGTGCCAGCAGCTTAGGGGGACAGAAGGCCTACGAGCAGTACTTC; CDR3aa: CASSLGGQKAYEQYF
len: 13; abundance: -; v_gene: TRBV7-2; j_gene: TRBJ2-1; d_gene: TRBD2; CDR3nt: TGTGCCAGCAGCTCGGGGGGGACTGAAGAGCAGTTCTTC; CDR3aa: CASSSGGTEEQFF
len: 15; abundance: -; v_gene: TRBV4-1; j_gene: TRBJ2-7; d_gene: TRBD2; CDR3nt: TGCGCCAGCAGCCGCAGTAGCGGGGGGGCCGGCGAGCAGTACTTC; CDR3aa: CASSRSSGGAGEQYF
len: 15; abundance: once; v_gene: TRBV27; j_gene: TRBJ2-7; d_gene: -; CDR3nt: TGTGCCAGCAGTTTTACCGGGGGGCTCGGTCGCGAGCAGTACTTC; CDR3aa: CASSFTGGLGREQYF
len: 14; abundance: -; v_gene: TRBV5-4; j_gene: TRBJ2-1; d_gene: -; CDR3nt: TGTGCCCTACAGGGAGGGGGAGGTTACAATGAGCAGTTCTTC; CDR3aa: CALQGGGGYNEQFF
len: 14; abundance: few; v_gene: TRBV5-4; j_gene: TRBJ1-2; d_gene: TRBD1; CDR3nt: TGTGCCAGCAGCCCGACAGGGTTCAACTATGGCTACACCTTC; CDR3aa: CASSPTGFNYGYTF
len: 14; abundance: -; v_gene: TRBV3-1/TRBV3-2; j_gene: TRBJ2-2; d_gene: -; CDR3nt: TGTGCCAGCAGCCAGGCACTAGACACCGGGGAGCTGTTTTTT; CDR3aa: CASSQALDTGELFF
len: 15; abundance: -; v_gene: TRBV6-5; j_gene: TRBJ1-2; d_gene: -; CDR3nt: TGTGCCAGCAGTTCGACCCGGACGAGGGCCCTGTCCTACACCTTC; CDR3aa: CASSSTRTRALSYTF
len: 15; abundance: -; v_gene: TRBV7-9; j_gene: TRBJ1-3; d_gene: -; CDR3nt: TGTGCCAGCAGCCCCGAACACCACTCTGGAAACACCATATATTTT; CDR3aa: CASSPEHHSGNTIYF
len: 17; abundance: -; v_gene: TRBV18; j_gene: TRBJ1-3; d_gene: -; CDR3nt: TGTGCCAGCTCACCAACTACAGGGAGAGGGCTTGGAAACACCATATATTTT; CDR3aa: CASSPTTGRGLGNTIYF
len: 17; abundance: -; v_gene: TRBV18; j_gene: TRBJ1-5; d_gene: -; CDR3nt: TGTGCCAGCTCACACCAGAAGGTAGCGAGGGGCAATCAGCCCCAGCATTTT; CDR3aa: CASSHQKVARGNQPQHF
len: 14; abundance: -; v_gene: TRBV2; j_gene: TRBJ2-7; d_gene: TRBD1; CDR3nt: TGTGCCAGCAGGGCCGGGACAGGGGCCCGAGAGCAGTACTTC; CDR3aa: CASRAGTGAREQYF
len: 16; abundance: few; v_gene: TRBV5-4; j_gene: TRBJ2-2; d_gene: TRBD2; CDR3nt: TGTGCCAGCAGCTCGGGACTAGCGGGGCACACCGGGGAGCTGTTTTTT; CDR3aa: CASSSGLAGHTGELFF
len: 15; abundance: -; v_gene: TRBV27; j_gene: TRBJ2-1; d_gene: TRBD2; CDR3nt: TGTGCCAGCAGACCTAGCGGGGTCCCCTACAATGAGCAGTTCTTC; CDR3aa: CASRPSGVPYNEQFF
len: 15; abundance: -; v_gene: TRBV27; j_gene: TRBJ2-7; d_gene: TRBD1; CDR3nt: TGTGCCAGCAGTAGAAGGGACAGGGGACCGGGGGAGCAGTACTTC; CDR3aa: CASSRRDRGPGEQYF
len: 14; abundance: -; v_gene: TRBV2; j_gene: TRBJ1-6; d_gene: TRBD1; CDR3nt: TGTGCCAGCAGCCCGACAGGGGGCAATTCACCCCTCCACTTT; CDR3aa: CASSPTGGNSPLHF
len: 13; abundance: -; v_gene: TRBV12-3/TRBV12-4; j_gene: TRBJ2-1; d_gene: TRBD1; CDR3nt: TGTGCCAGCAGCTACAGGGGCTACAATGAGCAGTTCTTC; CDR3aa: CASSYRGYNEQFF
len: 16; abundance: -; v_gene: TRBV28; j_gene: TRBJ2-1; d_gene: TRBD2; CDR3nt: TGTGCCAGCACCAGATCCGGGACTAGCCTGTTCAATGAGCAGTTCTTC; CDR3aa: CASTRSGTSLFNEQFF
len: 15; abundance: once; v_gene: TRBV7-8; j_gene: TRBJ1-6; d_gene: TRBD1; CDR3nt: TGTGCCAGCAGCTTAGGGGGACAGGGGGCGCCCCCCCTCCACTTT; CDR3aa: CASSLGGQGAPPLHF
len: 16; abundance: -; v_gene: TRBV19; j_gene: TRBJ1-5; d_gene: TRBD1; CDR3nt: TGTGCCAGTAGTTCCCCGGACAGGGGGCTGGTTCAGCCCCAGCATTTT; CDR3aa: CASSSPDRGLVQPQHF
len: 18; abundance: -; v_gene: TRBV5-1; j_gene: TRBJ2-6; d_gene: TRBD1; CDR3nt: TGCGCCAGCAGCAATATCCCGGGACAGGGGGGTGGGGCCAACGTCCTGACTTTC; CDR3aa: CASSNIPGQGGGANVLTF
len: 15; abundance: -; v_gene: TRBV5-1; j_gene: TRBJ2-1; d_gene: -; CDR3nt: TGCGCCAGCAGCTTGTTACAGGCGACCTACAATGAGCAGTTCTTC; CDR3aa: CASSLLQATYNEQFF
len: 15; abundance: few; v_gene: TRBV7-3; j_gene: TRBJ2-1; d_gene: TRBD2; CDR3nt: TGTGCCAGCAGCGGGGGGACTAGCGGGAACAATGAGCAGTTCTTC; CDR3aa: CASSGGTSGNNEQFF
len: 17; abundance: -; v_gene: TRBV4-1; j_gene: TRBJ1-1; d_gene: TRBD1; CDR3nt: TGCGCCAGCAGCCATGCAGGGGGCGCGTTACTGAACACTGAAGCTTTCTTT; CDR3aa: CASSHAGGALLNTEAFF
len: 14; abundance: many; v_gene: TRBV6-5; j_gene: TRBJ1-1; d_gene: -; CDR3nt: TGTGCCAGCAGTTTCTTGGGGCGAGGCACTGAAGCTTTCTTT; CDR3aa: CASSFLGRGTEAFF
len: 14; abundance: few; v_gene: TRBV6-5; j_gene: TRBJ1-1; d_gene: TRBD1; CDR3nt: TGTGCCAGCAGTTCGCGGGACAGGGACACTGAAGCTTTCTTT; CDR3aa: CASSSRDRDTEAFF
len: 19; abundance: -; v_gene: TRBV12-5; j_gene: TRBJ2-2; d_gene: TRBD1; CDR3nt: TGTGCTAGTGGTTTGGTACCAGGGACAGGGGGCGCAAGCACCGGGGAGCTGTTTTTT; CDR3aa: CASGLVPGTGGASTGELFF
len: 15; abundance: -; v_gene: TRBV27; j_gene: TRBJ2-5; d_gene: -; CDR3nt: TGTGCCAGCAGTTTACGGAGGGATGTGGACGAGACCCAGTACTTC; CDR3aa: CASSLRRDVDETQYF
len: 11; abundance: once; v_gene: TRBV29-1; j_gene: TRBJ2-7; d_gene: -; CDR3nt: TGCAGCGTTGGTCGGGAACAGGAGCAGTACTTC; CDR3aa: CSVGREQEQYF
len: 13; abundance: -; v_gene: TRBV10-2; j_gene: TRBJ2-3; d_gene: TRBD2; CDR3nt: TGCGCCAGCAGTAGCGGGAGGAGAGATACGCAGTATTTT; CDR3aa: CASSSGRRDTQYF
len: 14; abundance: -; v_gene: TRBV27; j_gene: TRBJ2-7; d_gene: TRBD1; CDR3nt: TGTGCCAGCAGTTTAGGGGCCACAGGGGTCGAGCAGTACTTC; CDR3aa: CASSLGATGVEQYF
len: 19; abundance: -; v_gene: TRBV7-9; j_gene: TRBJ1-3; d_gene: -; CDR3nt: TGTGCCAGCACCCCCAAACTAATTAATCGGCCCCTCTCTGGAAACACCATATATTTT; CDR3aa: CASTPKLINRPLSGNTIYF
len: 14; abundance: -; v_gene: TRBV5-1; j_gene: TRBJ2-3; d_gene: -; CDR3nt: TGCGCCAGCAGCAAACTAGGTAGCACAGATACGCAGTATTTT; CDR3aa: CASSKLGSTDTQYF
len: 13; abundance: -; v_gene: TRBV5-1; j_gene: TRBJ2-7; d_gene: -; CDR3nt: TGCGCCAGCAGCCCCCGCCTAGAATCCGAGCAGTACTTC; CDR3aa: CASSPRLESEQYF
len: 15; abundance: once; v_gene: TRBV10-3; j_gene: TRBJ2-5; d_gene: -; CDR3nt: TGTGCCATCAGTGCCACTGGAGCGTACCAAGAGACCCAGTACTTC; CDR3aa: CAISATGAYQETQYF
len: 17; abundance: -; v_gene: TRBV19; j_gene: TRBJ2-1; d_gene: TRBD2; CDR3nt: TGTGCCAGTAGTCGGATTAGCGGGAGGGCCGGTATCAATGAGCAGTTCTTC; CDR3aa: CASSRISGRAGINEQFF
len: 11; abundance: once; v_gene: TRBV2; j_gene: TRBJ1-1; d_gene: -; CDR3nt: TGTGCCAGCACCGAGGGGGTGAAGTCTTTCTTT; CDR3aa: CASTEGVKSFF
len: 14; abundance: -; v_gene: TRBV7-9; j_gene: TRBJ1-1; d_gene: -; CDR3nt: TGTGCCAGCAGCCGGCAGGGGCTGAACACTGAAGCTTTCTTT; CDR3aa: CASSRQGLNTEAFF
len: 16; abundance: -; v_gene: TRBV18; j_gene: TRBJ1-3; d_gene: -; CDR3nt: TGTGCCAGCTCACCATCGGCAGGTACGGCTGGAAACACCATATATTTT; CDR3aa: CASSPSAGTAGNTIYF
len: 15; abundance: -; v_gene: TRBV6-2/TRBV6-3; j_gene: TRBJ2-5; d_gene: -; CDR3nt: TGTGCCAGCAGTCCCCCGACTGCCCGAGGAGAGACCCAGTACTTC; CDR3aa: CASSPPTARGETQYF
len: 14; abundance: once; v_gene: TRBV18; j_gene: TRBJ1-5; d_gene: -; CDR3nt: TGTGCCAGCTCACCTCTACAGGGTGGTCAGCCCCAGCATTTT; CDR3aa: CASSPLQGGQPQHF